This T cell receptor (beta chain) was sequenced for a study of T cell responses to AZD1222 COVID-19 vaccine. Study results and limitations: Sampled repertoires all dated from after the peak T cell response. Nearly half of spike-specific TCRs reportedly target variant regions that are unmutated in the B.1.351 and B.1.1.7 variants. Spike-specific TCRs gained breadth and depth after people received two AZD1222 doses. At 160-218 and 743-854, vaccine-associated CD4 TCRs were dominant, and they spanned spike.

The method was immunoSEQ multiplex PCR; TCRdb's version includes in-frame clones alone and lacks a portion of them. This table holds about 140,000 clones, 89% found once. Trimming left V 1 base short and J 10 bases short, with 11 bases between. CDR1 is SGHDN, CDR2 FVKESK, per germline. This CDR3 is built from 14 residues. About this clone: Its antigen is currently unknown.

This clonotype was obtained from an adult in good health. This chain connects TRBV14 to TRBJ1-6; a weak D match, TRBD1 (6 bases). Here the sequenced sample was peripheral blood, taken on day 0 of AZD1222 vaccination. The CDR3 coding sequence is TGTGCCAGCAGCCAAGGGGGGGGCCGGTCACCCCTCCACTTT. Protein product: CASSQGGGRSPLHF. Combining the CDR3 with reference TRBV14 and TRBJ1-6 gives the whole variable domain EAGVTQFPSHSVIEKGQTVTLRCDPISGHDNLYWYRRVMGKEIKFLLHFVKESKQDESGMPNNRFLAERTGGTYSTLKVQPAELEDSGVYFCASSQGGGRSPLHFGNGTRLTVT.